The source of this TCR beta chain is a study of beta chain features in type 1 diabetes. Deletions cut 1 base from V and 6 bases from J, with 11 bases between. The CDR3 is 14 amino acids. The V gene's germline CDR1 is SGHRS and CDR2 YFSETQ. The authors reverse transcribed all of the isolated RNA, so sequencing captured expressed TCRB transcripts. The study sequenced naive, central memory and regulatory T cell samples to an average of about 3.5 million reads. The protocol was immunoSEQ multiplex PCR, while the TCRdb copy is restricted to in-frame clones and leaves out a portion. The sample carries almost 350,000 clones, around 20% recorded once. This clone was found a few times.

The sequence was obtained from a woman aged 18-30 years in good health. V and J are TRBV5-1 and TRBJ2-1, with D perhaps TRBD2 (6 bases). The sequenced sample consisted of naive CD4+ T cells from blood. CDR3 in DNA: TGCGCCAGCAGCTTGTATTCCGGGGGCAATGAGCAGTTCTTC. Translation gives CASSLYSGGNEQFF.